This TCR beta chain was sequenced during a study of molecular identifiers for immune sequencing clone quantification. Trimming at V came to 5 bases and at J to 5 bases, leaving 13 bases not matched to a gene. Germline V gene data show CDR1 as DFQATT and CDR2 as SNEGSKA (reference sequence). This CDR3 is 18 amino acids long. This clonotype was observed a few times. TCRdb re-called the PCR reads through MiXCR, storing one row per CDR3 protein. The data hold about 320,000 distinct CDR3 sequences, with roughly a quarter observed a single time. This sequence joins TRBV20-1 and TRBJ2-3; TRBD2 aligns across 16 bases. The receptor was derived from a human donor in good health. Some libraries in this study had Jurkat cell RNA spiked in. Sample: naive CD8+ T cells from blood, with Jurkat cell RNA spiked in. Subset defined: FACS-sorted CD8+CD4-CCR7+CD45RA+ naive T cells. CDR3 DNA sequence: TGCAGTGCTGTGTTGGGACTAGCGGGAGGGCCTGGGGAAGATACGCAGTATTTT. It translates to CSAVLGLAGGPGEDTQYF.